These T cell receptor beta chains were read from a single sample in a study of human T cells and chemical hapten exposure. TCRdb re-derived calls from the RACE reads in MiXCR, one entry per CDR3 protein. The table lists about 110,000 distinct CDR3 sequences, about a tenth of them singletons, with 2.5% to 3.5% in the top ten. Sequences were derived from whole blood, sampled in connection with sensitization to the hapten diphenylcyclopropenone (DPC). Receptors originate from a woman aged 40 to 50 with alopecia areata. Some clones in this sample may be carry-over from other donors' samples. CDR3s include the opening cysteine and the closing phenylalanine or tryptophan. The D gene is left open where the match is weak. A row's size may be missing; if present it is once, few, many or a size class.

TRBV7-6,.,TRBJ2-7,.,CASSQPGTPKQYF,TGTGCCAGCAGCCAACCCGGGACACCTAAGCAGTACTTC
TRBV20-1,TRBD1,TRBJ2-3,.,CSARDPGGGTDTQYF,TGCAGTGCTAGAGATCCAGGGGGCGGCACAGATACGCAGTATTTT
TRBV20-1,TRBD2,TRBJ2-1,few,CSARLTSGGEFF,TGCAGTGCTAGATTGACTAGCGGCGGAGAGTTCTTC
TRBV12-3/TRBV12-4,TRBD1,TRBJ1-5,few,CASSFRQGLHQPQHF,TGTGCCAGCAGTTTCCGACAGGGGTTGCATCAGCCCCAGCATTTT
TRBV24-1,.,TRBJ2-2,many,CATSDLADWNTGELFF,TGTGCCACCAGTGATTTGGCGGACTGGAACACCGGGGAGCTGTTTTTT
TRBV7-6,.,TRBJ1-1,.,CASSPPPTGTEAFF,TGTGCCAGCAGCCCCCCCCCCACAGGGACTGAAGCTTTCTTT
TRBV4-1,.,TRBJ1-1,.,CASSQGGRGTEAFF,TGCGCCAGCAGCCAAGGGGGAAGGGGTACTGAAGCTTTCTTT
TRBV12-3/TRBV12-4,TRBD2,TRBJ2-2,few,CASSGGPNTGELFF,TGTGCCAGTAGCGGGGGGCCTAACACCGGGGAGCTGTTTTTT
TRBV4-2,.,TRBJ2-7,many,CASSQVPGGAVVYEQYF,TGTGCCAGCAGCCAAGTACCTGGCGGGGCCGTCGTTTACGAGCAGTACTTC
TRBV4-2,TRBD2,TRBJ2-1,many,CASSYAPSTGTSGNNEQFF,TGTGCCAGCAGTTACGCCCCCTCGACCGGGACTAGCGGGAACAATGAGCAGTTCTTC
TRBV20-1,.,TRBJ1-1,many,CSARANSANTEAFF,TGCAGTGCTAGAGCAAATTCGGCGAACACTGAAGCTTTCTTT
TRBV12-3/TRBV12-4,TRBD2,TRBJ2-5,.,CASSPGGTSQETQYF,TGTGCCAGCAGCCCCGGGGGGACGTCCCAAGAGACCCAGTACTTC
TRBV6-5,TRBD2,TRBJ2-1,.,CASSYTGGGRNEQFF,TGTGCCAGCAGTTACACTGGCGGGGGGAGGAATGAGCAGTTCTTC
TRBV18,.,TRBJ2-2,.,CASSAVNTGELFF,TGTGCCAGCTCTGCGGTGAACACCGGGGAGCTGTTTTTT
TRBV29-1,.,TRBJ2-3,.,CSVAGASTDTQYF,TGCAGCGTTGCAGGGGCTAGCACAGATACGCAGTATTTT
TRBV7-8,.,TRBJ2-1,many,CASSLAGSVGQFF,TGTGCCAGCAGCTTAGCAGGATCCGTGGGTCAGTTCTTC
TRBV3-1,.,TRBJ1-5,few,CASSQWGTQGNQPQHF,TGTGCCAGCAGCCAATGGGGGACGCAGGGCAATCAGCCCCAGCATTTT
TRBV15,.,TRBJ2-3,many,CATSRGGADTDTQYF,TGTGCCACCAGCAGAGGCGGGGCGGACACAGATACGCAGTATTTT
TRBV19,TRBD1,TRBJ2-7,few,CASSNGTGALYEQYF,TGTGCCAGTAGTAACGGGACAGGGGCCCTCTACGAGCAGTACTTC
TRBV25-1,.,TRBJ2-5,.,CASSEPGAWPDTQYF,TGTGCCAGCAGTGAACCCGGGGCGTGGCCAGACACCCAGTACTTC
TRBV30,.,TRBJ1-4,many,CAWKAGGVEKLFF,TGTGCCTGGAAGGCCGGGGGGGTTGAAAAACTGTTTTTT
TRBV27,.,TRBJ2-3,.,CASSEGGGTDTQYF,TGTGCCAGCAGCGAGGGGGGCGGCACAGATACGCAGTATTTT
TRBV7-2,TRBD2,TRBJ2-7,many,CASSLGASGATYEQYF,TGTGCCAGCAGCTTAGGGGCTAGCGGGGCTACCTACGAGCAGTACTTC
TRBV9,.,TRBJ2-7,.,CASSPPGGPSYEQYF,TGTGCCAGCAGCCCTCCCGGGGGGCCCTCCTACGAGCAGTACTTC
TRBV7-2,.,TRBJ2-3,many,CASSLVAATDTQYF,TGTGCCAGCAGCTTAGTGGCGGCCACAGATACGCAGTATTTT
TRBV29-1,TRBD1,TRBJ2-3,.,CSVEGQGSTDTQYF,TGCAGCGTCGAAGGACAGGGGAGCACAGATACGCAGTATTTT
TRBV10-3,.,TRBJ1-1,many,CAISGTPGAEAFF,TGTGCCATCAGTGGGACTCCGGGGGCTGAAGCTTTCTTT
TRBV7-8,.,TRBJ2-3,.,CASSLRTSGADTQYF,TGTGCCAGCAGCTTAAGGACTTCAGGGGCAGATACGCAGTATTTT
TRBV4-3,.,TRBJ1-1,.,CASSQEVNTEAFF,TGCGCCAGCAGCCAAGAAGTGAACACTGAAGCTTTCTTT
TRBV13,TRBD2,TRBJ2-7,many,CASSLAGGGPSYEQYF,TGTGCCAGCAGCTTAGCCGGCGGGGGGCCGTCCTACGAGCAGTACTTC